These 30 T cell receptor beta chains came from one sample sequenced in a study of T cell responses to AZD1222 COVID-19 vaccine (dated by TCRdb to the early 2020s). The sample's time point label is to be understood as: baseline before first vaccination. The library was produced with the immunoSEQ multiplex PCR assay. Drawn from immuneACCESS, this table holds only the in-frame rearrangements with V and J called that TCRdb kept. Clones are partly lost; checked studies trace under half to an unresolved V gene and leave the rest unexplained. The sample table contains 120,000 to 150,000 clones; only one count was recorded for roughly 91% of them. The top ten constitute 1.5% to 2% of the sample. The sequencing here drew on peripheral blood, taken on day 0 of AZD1222 vaccination. Receptors originate from an adult in good health.

This rearrangement joins TRBV6-2 or TRBV6-3 to TRBJ2-1; D gene unclear. Trimming shortened V by 0 bases and J by 6 bases, and 9 bases separated the two germline ends. Germline V gives CDR1 MNHEY, CDR2 SVGEGT. The CDR3 has 14 amino acids. Here the CDR3 DNA reads TGTGCCAGCAGTTACTCGAGCAGCGTCAATGAGCAGTTCTTC. Translation gives CASSYSSSVNEQFF.

V and J are TRBV2 and TRBJ2-7; D not resolved. Trimming removed 7 bases from V and 3 bases from J, with 13 bases in between. The CDR3 spans 13 residues. The germline gives CDR1 SNHLY, CDR2 FYNNEI. CDR3 amino acids: CASKGISIYEQYF. In DNA, the CDR3 is TGTGCCAGCAAGGGCATTTCGATCTACGAGCAGTACTTC. The full variable domain, with the rest looked up from reference TRBV2 and TRBJ2-7, is EPEVTQTPSHQVTQMGQEVILRCVPISNHLYFYWYRQILGQKVEFLVSFYNNEISEKSEIFDDQFSVERPDGSNFTLKIRSTKLEDSAMYFCASKGISIYEQYFGPGTRLTVT.

The CDR3 region has the DNA TGTGCCAGCAGCTTACTTGATAGCGGGAGCACCGGGGAGCTGTTTTTT. Translating it yields CASSLLDSGSTGELFF. V gene TRBV7-6 combines with J gene TRBJ2-2; 9 bases agree with TRBD2. The CDR3 loop spans 16 amino acids. Per germline, CDR1 SGHVS and CDR2 FNYEAQ. V shed 2 bases, J shed 4 bases, and the junction held 5 bases outside the gene matches. The variable domain in full, with the rest retrieved from reference TRBV7-6 and TRBJ2-2, is GAGVSQSPRYKVTKRGQDVALRCDPISGHVSLYWYRQALGQGPEFLTYFNYEAQQDKSGLPNDRFSAERPEGSISTLTIQRTEQRDSAMYRCASSLLDSGSTGELFFGEGSRLTVL.

This clone was detected only once. This chain uses TRBV19 with TRBJ1-1; D remains unclear. CDR3 size: 16 residues. Trimming took 2 bases from V and 0 from J, leaving 13 bases between them. Germline V gene sequence: CDR1 LNHDA, CDR2 SQIVND (reference sequence). The CDR3 is CASSIKEGGVNTEAFF. As DNA, the CDR3 is TGTGCCAGTAGTATAAAGGAGGGCGGAGTGAACACTGAAGCTTTCTTT.

This clone showed up just once. The chain links TRBV18 to TRBJ1-6; D gene uncertain. Germline CDR1 and CDR2: KGHSH and LQKENI. Deletions cut 5 bases from V and 10 bases from J, with 12 bases between. The CDR3 sequence is 13 residues long. The DNA for the CDR3 is TGTGCCAGCTCATCAACGTTACAGTCACCCCTCCACTTT. Translated: CASSSTLQSPLHF.

The rearrangement joins TRBV7-2 to TRBJ2-3, with 8 bases identical to TRBD2. From germline, CDR1 is SGHTA and CDR2 FQGNSA. The CDR3 runs 14 residues. J lost 4 bases, V lost 7 bases, and 7 bases had no gene match. The CDR3 here is CASKGRGAADTQYF. The CDR3, as DNA: TGTGCCAGCAAGGGGCGGGGGGCGGCAGATACGCAGTATTTT.

This clone was picked up one time. The chain joins TRBV12-3 or TRBV12-4 to TRBJ2-7; D gene unclear. V was shortened by 1 base and J by 2 bases, with 6 bases between the two germline ends. The CDR3 covers 13 residues. The chain's CDR3 is CASSLGQTYEQYF. The CDR3 region has the DNA TGTGCCAGCAGTTTAGGTCAGACCTACGAGCAGTACTTC.

V and J are TRBV6-5 and TRBJ2-7; 7 nucleotides match TRBD1. Germline loops: CDR1 MNHEY, CDR2 SVGAGI. This CDR3 is built from 12 residues. Losses at the gene ends were 11 bases for V and 9 bases for J; bases not matched to a gene: 13. DNA for the CDR3: TGTGCCTCAACCCACAGGGGCCTAAGGCAGTACTTC. Amino acid sequence: CASTHRGLRQYF.

V usage is TRBV7-2 and J usage is TRBJ2-1; 7 bases map to TRBD2. Trimming removed 1 base from V and 1 base from J; junction bases left unmatched: 10. This CDR3 has 18 residues. Germline V gene data show CDR1 as SGHTA and CDR2 as FQGNSA. CDR3 loop: CASSLGAGVLLSYNEQFF. In nucleotides, the CDR3 is TGTGCCAGCAGCTTAGGGGCGGGGGTCCTCCTGTCCTACAATGAGCAGTTCTTC.

V and J are TRBV21-1 and TRBJ2-7; the D segment call TRBD1 is taken from the table without a DNA check. TRBV21-1 is reported as a pseudogene. The CDR3 extends over 15 amino acids. The chain's CDR3 is CASSNRQSMGYEQYF. The CDR3 DNA sequence: TGTGCCAGCAGCAACCGACAGTCTATGGGCTACGAGCAGTACTTC.

J is TRBJ1-4 and V is TRBV18; 7 nucleotides align to TRBD1. The CDR3 is 16 residues long. The V gene end was trimmed by 6 bases and the J gene end by 4 bases; junction bases not matched to a gene: 11. In germline, CDR1 is KGHSH, CDR2 LQKENI. DNA of the CDR3: TGTGCCAGCTCGCCCTCACCGGGACAGTTTAATGAAAAACTGTTTTTT. Translated, it gives CASSPSPGQFNEKLFF.

The chain combines TRBV19 with TRBJ2-7; D is unclear. Per germline, CDR1 LNHDA and CDR2 SQIVND (reference sequence). Trimming removed 6 bases from V and 3 bases from J, with 18 bases in between. This CDR3 has 15 amino acids. The CDR3 is CASSPSLGMNYEQYF. CDR3 nucleotide sequence: TGTGCCAGTAGCCCCAGCTTAGGGATGAACTACGAGCAGTACTTC.

The chain joins TRBV5-4 to TRBJ1-2; 7 positions match TRBD1. V shed 4 bases and J 4 bases; nucleotides not matched to a gene: 13. The length of the CDR3 is 16 residues. Per germline, CDR1 SGHNT and CDR2 YYREEE (reference sequence). The CDR3 loop is CASSNPTGRSGYGYTF. The CDR3 nucleotides read TGTGCCAGCAGCAACCCGACAGGGCGGAGCGGCTATGGCTACACCTTC.

The chain employs TRBV6-6 and TRBJ1-3; D not resolved. Per the germline V gene, CDR1 is MNHNY and CDR2 is SVGAGI (reference sequence). There are 16 residues in the CDR3. Trimming removed 2 bases from V and 3 bases from J, with 14 bases in between. The CDR3 coding sequence is TGTGCCAGCAGTTACGAGCGCGAGATCGGTGGAAACACCATATATTTT. It specifies CASSYEREIGGNTIYF.

This chain joins TRBV12-5 and TRBJ1-2; no clear D gene. V gave up 5 bases and J gave up 3 bases, with 13 bases separating them. This CDR3 spans 14 amino acids. Germline lookup yields CDR1 LGHNT and CDR2 FRNRAP. This chain's CDR3 is CASGTEKGDYGYTF. Here the CDR3 DNA reads TGTGCTAGTGGTACTGAGAAGGGTGACTATGGCTACACCTTC.

V usage is TRBV5-1 and J usage is TRBJ1-1; a weak D match, TRBD1 (6 bases). The germline V gene has CDR1 SGHRS and CDR2 YFSETQ. CDR3 length: 17 residues. Trimming stripped 0 bases from V and 1 base from J, with 16 bases between. CDR3: CASSLGPMRGTNTEAFF. Written as DNA, the CDR3 is TGCGCCAGCAGCTTGGGCCCCATGAGGGGGACGAACACTGAAGCTTTCTTT.

CDR3 in amino acids: CASSPQGGGGNEQFF. In DNA form, the CDR3 reads TGTGCCAGCTCACCACAGGGGGGAGGCGGCAATGAGCAGTTCTTC. V gene TRBV18 combines with J gene TRBJ2-1; TRBD1 or TRBD2 may be the D gene (6 bases each). The germline V gene has CDR1 KGHSH and CDR2 LQKENI. The CDR3 contains 15 residues. Trimming cost V 1 base and J 6 bases, with 13 bases left between them.

V is TRBV24-1 and J is TRBJ2-1, with a weak D call TRBD1 (5 bases). The V and J ends lost 4 bases and 6 bases respectively, with 15 bases between them. Per the germline V gene, CDR1 is KGHDR and CDR2 is SFDVKD. This CDR3 is built from 15 residues. The CDR3 DNA follows: TGTGCCACCAGTGACCCCGGACAAAACCTCAATGAGCAGTTCTTC. Amino acid sequence: CATSDPGQNLNEQFF.

The chain joins TRBV7-6 to TRBJ1-1, with D possibly matching TRBD1 (6 bases). The CDR3 contains 15 residues. Deletions cut 5 bases from V and 3 bases from J, with 16 bases between. The germline V gene encodes CDR1 SGHVS and CDR2 FNYEAQ. DNA for the CDR3: TGTGCCAGCAGCCCAAGAGAAGGGGGGTACACTGAAGCTTTCTTT. This gives the protein CASSPREGGYTEAFF.

V gene TRBV3-1 (or the pseudogene TRBV3-2) combines with J gene TRBJ2-7, with TRBD2 matching 8 bases. The CDR3 is 15 amino acids. The trim removed 1 base at V and 3 bases at J, leaving 5 bases unmatched. Germline V gene lookup returns CDR1 LGHDT and CDR2 YNNKEL (reference sequence). The CDR3 loop is CASSQATSGLYEQYF. The DNA of the CDR3 is TGTGCCAGCAGCCAAGCAACTAGCGGTCTCTACGAGCAGTACTTC.

Concerning this clone itself: Sequence at one end of the junction differs from germline and may be a read error. The rearrangement uses TRBV6-4 and TRBJ2-3; TRBD1 matches 8 bases. Germline-derived CDR1 and CDR2 are MRHNA and SNTAGT. This CDR3 is built from 14 residues. CDR3 protein: CASSERTGTATQYF. The CDR3 DNA is TGTGCCAGCAGTGAGAGGACAGGGACAGCTACGCAGTATTTT.

This chain links TRBV3-1 (or the pseudogene TRBV3-2) with TRBJ1-2; the D is unclear. CDR3 length equals 13 residues. V dropped 3 bases and J dropped 4 bases, with 9 bases sitting between them. CDR1 and CDR2 from the germline V gene are LGHDT and YNNKEL (reference sequence). Written as DNA, the CDR3 is TGTGCCAGCAGCCACCGGCAGACCTATGGCTACACCTTC. As protein: CASSHRQTYGYTF.

This clone has only one observation. The chain joins TRBV20-1 to TRBJ1-1; 8 bases agree with TRBD1. This CDR3 region has 14 residues. Germline V gene sequence: CDR1 DFQATT, CDR2 SNEGSKA (reference sequence). V lost 3 bases to trimming and J lost 1 base; unmatched junction nucleotides: 4. The CDR3 DNA reads TGCAGTGCTAGTCCCGGGACAGGGAACACTGAAGCTTTCTTT. It yields the protein CSASPGTGNTEAFF.

The V gene is TRBV9, the J gene TRBJ2-2; 7 positions agree with TRBD2. The germline gives CDR1 SGDLS, CDR2 YYNGEE. CDR3 length: 17 amino acids. V trimming: 0 bases; J trimming: 3 bases; junction bases outside the gene matches: 8. The CDR3 DNA reads as TGTGCCAGCAGCGTAGATCTACCTAGCGGTTACACCGGGGAGCTGTTTTTT. It translates to CASSVDLPSGYTGELFF.

This chain links TRBV5-1 with TRBJ2-2; D perhaps matches TRBD1 (6 bases). This CDR3 spans 15 amino acids. Germline V gene sequence: CDR1 SGHRS, CDR2 YFSETQ. V was pared by 7 bases and J by 0 bases, with 13 bases between. The CDR3 DNA follows: TGCGCCAGCGCGACCGGGACAACGAACACCGGGGAGCTGTTTTTT. This codes for CASATGTTNTGELFF.

The chain employs TRBV30 and TRBJ1-6, with D unclear. The germline gives CDR1 GTSNPN, CDR2 SVGIG (reference sequence). The CDR3 is made up of 15 amino acids. Trimming removed 1 base from V and 2 bases from J, with 9 bases in between. DNA for the CDR3: TGTGCCTGGAGTGAGGGCAGCACCTATAATTCACCCCTCCACTTT. Its translation: CAWSEGSTYNSPLHF.

This chain connects TRBV6-4 to TRBJ2-2, with 7 bases lining up with TRBD2. Trimming removed 5 bases from V and 8 bases from J; junction bases left unmatched: 8. This CDR3 spans 14 amino acids. The germline V gene has CDR1 MRHNA and CDR2 SNTAGT. CDR3 loop: CASSFRLATGELFF. The CDR3 bases are TGTGCCAGCAGTTTTCGACTAGCAACTGGGGAGCTGTTTTTT.

The V call is TRBV2, the J call TRBJ2-5; 9 bases agree with TRBD2. The CDR3 is 14 residues long. The germline CDR1 and CDR2 sequences are SNHLY and FYNNEI. Unmatched junction bases numbered 8, after V lost 7 bases and J lost 5 bases. CDR3 residues: CASTNSGSGETQYF. The CDR3 region has the DNA TGTGCCAGCACCAATAGCGGGAGTGGTGAGACCCAGTACTTC.

This chain connects TRBV7-2 to TRBJ2-1; D possibly corresponds to TRBD2 (5 bases). V was cut by 2 bases and J by 9 bases, with 5 bases left in between. This CDR3 comprises 11 residues. Germline-derived CDR1 and CDR2 are SGHTA and FQGNSA. CDR3 DNA sequence: TGTGCCAGCAGCTTACGGGGTGAGCAGTTCTTC. It is translated as CASSLRGEQFF.

This chain joins TRBV29-1 and TRBJ1-1; the match to TRBD1 covers 8 bases. The CDR3 runs to 12 residues. The V gene end was trimmed by 5 bases and the J gene end by 7 bases; junction bases not matched to a gene: 6. The germline CDR1 and CDR2 sequences are SQVTM and ANQGSEA. The CDR3: CSVPGGGGEAFF. CDR3 DNA: TGCAGCGTTCCAGGGGGCGGAGGTGAAGCTTTCTTT.